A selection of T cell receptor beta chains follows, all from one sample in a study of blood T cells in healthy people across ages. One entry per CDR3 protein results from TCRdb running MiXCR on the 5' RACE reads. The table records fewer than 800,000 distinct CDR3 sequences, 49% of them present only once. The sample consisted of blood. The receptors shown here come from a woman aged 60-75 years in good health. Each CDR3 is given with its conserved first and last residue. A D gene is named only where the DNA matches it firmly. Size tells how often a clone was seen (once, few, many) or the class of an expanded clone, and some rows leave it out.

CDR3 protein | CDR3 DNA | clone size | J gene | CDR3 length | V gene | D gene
CASSLDRGDQETQYF | TGCGCCAGCAGCCTGGACAGGGGGGACCAAGAGACCCAGTACTTC | . | TRBJ2-5 | 15 | TRBV4-3 | TRBD1
CSVVNQREGTDTQYF | TGCAGCGTTGTGAACCAGCGGGAGGGCACAGATACGCAGTATTTT | few | TRBJ2-3 | 15 | TRBV29-1 | TRBD2
CSVSTVQGYF | TGCAGCGTCTCGACTGTTCAGGGGTACTTC | few | TRBJ2-5 | 10 | TRBV29-1 | .
CASSYSSGSLETQYF | TGTGCCAGCAGTTACTCGTCGGGAAGTCTCGAGACCCAGTACTTC | few | TRBJ2-5 | 15 | TRBV6-2/TRBV6-3 | .
CASSWNLGNIQYF | TGTGCCAGCAGCTGGAACCTGGGAAACATTCAGTACTTC | . | TRBJ2-4 | 13 | TRBV7-3 | .
CASSVAGVGANVLTF | TGTGCCAGCAGCGTAGCCGGGGTAGGGGCCAACGTCCTGACTTTC | . | TRBJ2-6 | 15 | TRBV9 | .
CAWSVQRDRGYNEQFF | TGTGCCTGGAGTGTACAAAGGGACAGGGGATACAATGAGCAGTTCTTC | . | TRBJ2-1 | 16 | TRBV30 | TRBD1
CASSPFRTEPYEQYF | TGTGCCAGCAGCCCGTTCAGGACTGAACCCTACGAGCAGTACTTC | . | TRBJ2-7 | 15 | TRBV7-9 | .
CASSPPGQGDEQYF | TGTGCCAGCTCACCACCGGGACAGGGCGACGAGCAGTACTTC | . | TRBJ2-7 | 14 | TRBV18 | TRBD1
CASSWDRGEYNSPLHF | TGTGCCAGCAGTTGGGACAGGGGGGAGTATAATTCACCCCTCCACTTT | few | TRBJ1-6 | 16 | TRBV6-5 | TRBD1
CASSPDRVGLGTQYF | TGCGCCAGCAGCCCGGACAGGGTCGGCTTAGGGACCCAGTACTTC | . | TRBJ2-5 | 15 | TRBV5-1 | TRBD1
CASSQGDGLASSTDTQYF | TGCGCCAGCAGCCAAGGGGACGGACTAGCGAGTAGCACAGATACGCAGTATTTT | . | TRBJ2-3 | 18 | TRBV4-1 | TRBD2
CASSLETAPYYEQYF | TGTGCCAGCAGCTTAGAGACAGCTCCTTACTACGAGCAGTACTTC | few | TRBJ2-7 | 15 | TRBV11-2 | .
CASRMTGSYGYTF | TGTGCCAGCCGCATGACAGGGTCCTATGGCTACACCTTC | . | TRBJ1-2 | 13 | TRBV27 | TRBD1
CSARDSEGHRGYTF | TGCAGTGCTAGAGATTCTGAGGGGCATCGAGGCTACACCTTC | few | TRBJ1-2 | 14 | TRBV20-1 | .
CSARGAGIGYNEQFF | TGCAGTGCTAGAGGTGCGGGGATCGGGTACAATGAGCAGTTCTTC | . | TRBJ2-1 | 15 | TRBV20-1 | .
CASREGRKMNTEAFF | TGTGCCAGCAGAGAAGGCAGAAAAATGAACACTGAAGCTTTCTTT | once | TRBJ1-1 | 15 | TRBV6-1 | .
CASSSYIASDLGTEAFF | TGTGCCAGCAGTTCCTACATCGCGTCGGATTTGGGCACTGAAGCTTTCTTT | . | TRBJ1-1 | 17 | TRBV27 | .
CSITSGAPREQYF | TGCAGCATAACTAGCGGGGCGCCTAGGGAGCAGTACTTC | . | TRBJ2-7 | 13 | TRBV29-1 | TRBD2
CSVAGTNTDTQYF | TGCAGCGTTGCAGGGACTAACACAGATACGCAGTATTTT | few | TRBJ2-3 | 13 | TRBV29-1 | TRBD2
CSAEAGRKTDTQYF | TGCAGCGCCGAGGCAGGGCGAAAGACAGATACGCAGTATTTT | many | TRBJ2-3 | 14 | TRBV29-1 | .
CASSLKVGPNEQFF | TGTGCCAGCAGTTTAAAGGTGGGACCCAATGAGCAGTTCTTC | . | TRBJ2-1 | 14 | TRBV27 | .
CASSPQSPGVHNEQFF | TGTGCCAGCTCACCACAATCTCCGGGAGTCCACAATGAGCAGTTCTTC | . | TRBJ2-1 | 16 | TRBV18 | .
CASNDAQRKHSGANVLTF | TGTGCCAGCAACGACGCACAGCGGAAACACTCTGGGGCCAACGTCCTGACTTTC | . | TRBJ2-6 | 18 | TRBV9 | .
CASSLDFPVNTEAFF | TGTGCCAGCAGCTTAGACTTTCCGGTGAACACTGAAGCTTTCTTT | few | TRBJ1-1 | 15 | TRBV13 | .
CASRIGTSLWPINNEQFF | TGTGCCAGCAGGATCGGGACTAGTCTCTGGCCGATAAACAATGAGCAGTTCTTC | . | TRBJ2-1 | 18 | TRBV28 | TRBD2
CASSVVGASNEQFF | TGTGCCAGCAGCGTTGTCGGGGCCTCCAATGAGCAGTTCTTC | few | TRBJ2-1 | 14 | TRBV9 | .
CATLAGSGSTGELFF | TGTGCCACCCTGGCGGGGAGTGGGAGCACCGGGGAGCTGTTTTTT | few | TRBJ2-2 | 15 | TRBV24-1 | .
CASSISGAPNYNEQFF | TGTGCCAGCAGCATTAGCGGCGCTCCCAACTACAATGAGCAGTTCTTC | . | TRBJ2-1 | 16 | TRBV7-2 | .
CSARDSERGSNQPQHF | TGCAGTGCTAGAGACTCCGAAAGGGGGTCCAATCAGCCCCAGCATTTT | few | TRBJ1-5 | 16 | TRBV20-1 | .
CASSPAAWDNEQFF | TGTGCCAGCAGCCCGGCGGCTTGGGACAATGAGCAGTTCTTC | . | TRBJ2-1 | 14 | TRBV5-6 | .
CASSLLAGVIDTQYF | TGCGCCAGCAGCTTGTTAGCGGGAGTGATAGATACGCAGTATTTT | . | TRBJ2-3 | 15 | TRBV5-1 | TRBD2
CASSQFRLAEKETQYF | TGCGCCAGCAGCCAATTCCGACTAGCGGAGAAAGAGACCCAGTACTTC | . | TRBJ2-5 | 16 | TRBV4-1 | TRBD2